This TCR beta chain was identified in a study of blood T cells in healthy people across ages. Findings of the study overall: A greater number of naive CD4+ cells and higher diversity distinguished long-lived donors from aged donors.

There are 16 residues in the CDR3. V shed 0 bases and J shed 2 bases, with 13 bases lying between them. Germline lookup yields CDR1 SGDLS and CDR2 YYNGEE. Sample-barcoded 5' priming and a J-beta primer mix drove a second PCR of about 6 to 11 cycles. Every cDNA was tagged by a template-switch adaptor with 12 random nucleotides. TCRdb used MiXCR to reprocess the 5' RACE reads, holding one entry per CDR3 protein. Among 800,000 or so distinct CDR3 sequences, around 25% were seen once, and the ten largest hold 3% to 4%. In regard to this clonotype: What it recognizes is unknown.

The same sample was also studied in work on T cells of mothers and their children.

The chain has TRBV9 and TRBJ2-3; D tentatively fits TRBD1 or TRBD2 (5 bases each). The sequence derives from a boy aged 10-17 years in good health. The specimen was blood. CDR3 amino acids: CASSVVAGSDTDTQYF. The CDR3, as DNA: TGTGCCAGCAGCGTAGTCGCAGGGAGTGACACAGATACGCAGTATTTT.